The 22 T cell receptor beta chains below all came from one sample that was sequenced in a study of shared clonotypes between healthy human individuals. The table came from immunoSEQ multiplex PCR; TCRdb's copy has only in-frame clones and leaves some out. This table holds around 2.5 million clones, roughly 93% found once. The sequenced sample was naive CD4+ T cells from PBMCs. Subset in this sample: CD45RA+ positively selected. These receptors were collected from a young man in good health. Some clones in this sample may be carry-over from other donors' samples.

The genes are TRBV6-1 and TRBJ2-7; D gene unclear. Germline V CDR1 and CDR2: MNHNS, SASEGT. The CDR3 runs to 13 residues. The ends were cut back, 8 bases at V and 2 bases at J, with 13 bases in the middle. Here the CDR3 DNA reads TGTGCCAGCGCCGGAGACGGAGCCTACGAGCAGTACTTC. Protein: CASAGDGAYEQYF.

V gene TRBV5-8 combines with J gene TRBJ2-6; D ambiguous. This CDR3 has 15 amino acids. Germline CDR1 and CDR2: SGHTS and YDEGEE. Deletions cut 2 bases from V and 3 bases from J, with 9 bases between. CDR3 residues: CASSFRRDGANVLTF. The CDR3 DNA is TGTGCCAGCAGCTTTCGAAGGGATGGGGCCAACGTCCTGACTTTC.

Points on this clone: The junction differs from germline at one of its ends, possibly a read error. The chain has TRBV5-1 and TRBJ2-5; 7 nucleotides agree with TRBD1. The CDR3 extends over 16 amino acids. Germline loops: CDR1 SGHRS, CDR2 YFSETQ. In nucleotides, the CDR3 is TGCGCCAGCAGTTTGGTGGGACAGAGTCTCCAAGAGACCCAGTACTTC. As protein: CASSLVGQSLQETQYF.

This clone was picked up one time. The CDR3 nucleotides read TGCGCCAGCAGTGGGTTGGTCCAAGAGACCCAGTACTTC. Its protein product is CASSGLVQETQYF. The chain employs TRBV10-2 and TRBJ2-5; D call uncertain. The V end was cut by 4 bases, the J end by 1 base, with 7 bases between. Germline V gene sequence: CDR1 WSHSY, CDR2 SAAADI. The CDR3 is 13 amino acids.

Only one count was recorded for this clone. The rearrangement links TRBV9 to TRBJ2-6, with TRBD2 as a possible D gene (6 bases). This CDR3 has 19 residues. V lost 1 base and J lost 0, with 17 bases in between. CDR1 is SGDLS and CDR2 is YYNGEE in the germline V gene. CDR3 protein: CASSVLGGGTSSGANVLTF. Here the CDR3 DNA reads TGTGCCAGCAGCGTACTGGGGGGAGGCACAAGCTCTGGGGCCAACGTCCTGACTTTC.

As concerns this clone: This same CDR3 is encoded by further DNA sequences in the sample. The chain carries TRBV2 and TRBJ1-1; D unclear. Germline CDR1 reads SNHLY; CDR2 reads FYNNEI. V lost 3 bases to trimming and J lost 4 bases, with 9 bases between them. CDR3 length equals 13 residues. In DNA, the CDR3 is TGTGCCAGCAGTGACGGGGTTGGCACTGAAGCTTTCTTT. It encodes CASSDGVGTEAFF.

V usage is TRBV27 and J usage is TRBJ1-1; 8 bases are shared with TRBD1. The CDR3 contains 18 residues. Germline loops: CDR1 MNHEY, CDR2 SMNVEV (reference sequence). With 4 bases clipped from V and 0 bases from J, the junction kept 13 bases outside the gene matches. The CDR3 loop is CASSSLPSGQGMNTEAFF. The CDR3 DNA reads TGTGCCAGCAGTTCACTACCCTCCGGACAGGGAATGAACACTGAAGCTTTCTTT.

The gene calls are TRBV6-5 and TRBJ2-7; 9 positions match TRBD1. V dropped 6 bases and J dropped 0; count of bases not matched to a gene: 3. The CDR3 extends over 14 amino acids. The germline CDR1 and CDR2 sequences are MNHEY and SVGAGI. Here the CDR3 DNA reads TGTGCCAGCAGAAGGGACAGGGCCTCCTACGAGCAGTACTTC. Translated, it gives CASRRDRASYEQYF.

The V call is TRBV30, the J call TRBJ1-6; TRBD1 is a possible D gene (6 bases). CDR1 and CDR2 (germline): GTSNPN, SVGIG (reference sequence). V dropped 4 bases and J dropped 0 bases, with 13 bases sitting between them. CDR3 length equals 16 residues. This CDR3 is CAWNRRGSSYNSPLHF. As DNA, the CDR3 is TGTGCCTGGAACAGGAGGGGGAGCTCCTATAATTCACCCCTCCACTTT. Combining the CDR3 with reference TRBV30 and TRBJ1-6 gives the whole variable domain SQTIHQWPATLVQPVGSPLSLECTVEGTSNPNLYWYRQAAGRGLQLLFYSVGIGQISSEVPQNLSASRPQDRQFILSSKKLLLSDSGFYLCAWNRRGSSYNSPLHFGNGTRLTVT.

The rearrangement uses TRBV29-1 and TRBJ1-6, with 7 nucleotides matching TRBD1. This CDR3 is 14 amino acids long. The ends lost 7 bases at V and 9 bases at J; junction bases unmatched: 12. Germline CDR1 SQVTM, CDR2 ANQGSEA. CDR3 in DNA: TGCAGCGCCAGACAGGGAATGAGTGGTTCACCCCTCCACTTT. Its translation is CSARQGMSGSPLHF.

The V gene is TRBV15, the J gene TRBJ2-5; D gene uncertain. Germline V gene sequence: CDR1 LNHNV, CDR2 YYDKDF (reference sequence). The CDR3 is made up of 12 amino acids. V shed 0 bases and J shed 11 bases, with 10 bases lying between them. The CDR3 protein is CATSRDLERQYF. The CDR3 DNA reads as TGTGCCACCAGCAGAGATTTGGAACGACAGTACTTC.

The rearrangement links TRBV28 to TRBJ1-1; 12 bases line up with TRBD1. V lost 4 bases and J lost 2; bases outside the gene matches: 8. The germline V gene has CDR1 MDHEN and CDR2 SYDVKM. The CDR3 totals 17 residues. The CDR3 loop is CASSSLRDRGRNTEAFF. The CDR3 DNA reads as TGTGCCAGCAGTTCCCTCCGGGACAGGGGGCGAAACACTGAAGCTTTCTTT.

Details on this clone: This sample includes further DNA sequences coding for the same CDR3. The chain uses TRBV7-9 and TRBJ2-3; possibly TRBD2 for D (6 bases). Trimming removed 1 base at V and 2 bases at J, with 10 bases between. The CDR3 has 15 amino acids. The germline gives CDR1 SEHNR, CDR2 FQNEAQ (reference sequence). The DNA for the CDR3 is TGTGCCAGCAGCTTAGGGACGGGGGACACAGATACGCAGTATTTT. Encoded protein: CASSLGTGDTDTQYF.

Notes on this clone: The same CDR3 can be traced to other DNA sequences in this sample. The chain is built from TRBV5-1 and TRBJ2-3, with 13 bases that match TRBD2. This CDR3 contains 16 residues. The germline gives CDR1 SGHRS, CDR2 YFSETQ. V lost 2 bases, J lost 2 bases, and 2 bases stayed unmatched. DNA of the CDR3: TGCGCCAGCAGCTTACTAGCGGGAGGGGTCACAGATACGCAGTATTTT. It encodes CASSLLAGGVTDTQYF.

The chain employs TRBV28 and TRBJ2-1; a weak D match, TRBD2 (5 bases). The germline V gene has CDR1 MDHEN and CDR2 SYDVKM. This CDR3 spans 17 amino acids. V lost 6 bases, J lost 7 bases, and 25 bases lay in between. The CDR3 spells CASSSPGSRGSRNEQFF. Written as DNA, the CDR3 is TGTGCCAGCAGCTCCCCCGGCTCCCGAGGGAGTAGGAATGAGCAGTTCTTC. The full variable domain, its missing parts supplied by reference TRBV28 and TRBJ2-1, is DVKVTQSSRYLVKRTGEKVFLECVQDMDHENMFWYRQDPGLGLRLIYFSYDVKMKEKGDIPEGYSVSREKKERFSLILESASTNQTSMYLCASSSPGSRGSRNEQFFGPGTRLTVL.

The chain recombines TRBV9 with TRBJ2-2; 8 positions match TRBD2. CDR3 size: 15 residues. CDR1 and CDR2 from the germline V gene are SGDLS and YYNGEE. V shed 4 bases and J 4 bases; nucleotides not matched to a gene: 6. The CDR3 sequence is CASSPTSVSTGELFF. In nucleotides, the CDR3 is TGTGCCAGCAGCCCGACTAGCGTTAGCACCGGGGAGCTGTTTTTT.

The chain has TRBV7-9 and TRBJ2-5; unclear D gene. CDR3 length: 12 amino acids. Trimming shortened V by 5 bases and J by 4 bases, and 8 bases separated the two germline ends. Germline values: CDR1 SEHNR, CDR2 FQNEAQ (reference sequence). This CDR3 reads CASSRVLETQYF. The CDR3, as DNA: TGTGCCAGCAGCCGGGTCTTAGAGACCCAGTACTTC.

This rearrangement joins TRBV15 to TRBJ2-7; 8 bases align to TRBD1. There are 16 residues in the CDR3. Germline V gives CDR1 LNHNV, CDR2 YYDKDF (reference sequence). V was clipped by 3 bases and J by 2 bases; unmatched bases: 9. In nucleotides, the CDR3 is TGTGCCACCAGCAGGACCGCAGGGGGCGCGACCTACGAGCAGTACTTC. It specifies CATSRTAGGATYEQYF.

V is TRBV4-1 and J is TRBJ1-2; D is unresolved. The germline V gene has CDR1 MGHRA and CDR2 YSYEKL. This CDR3 spans 16 amino acids. Trimming stripped 1 base from V and 8 bases from J, with 20 bases between. As DNA, the CDR3 is TGCGCCAGCAGCCAAGTTGTAGCAGTCTCGCGGAAGGGCTACACCTTC. Encoded protein: CASSQVVAVSRKGYTF.

The chain has TRBV5-4 and TRBJ2-7, with 13 bases identical to TRBD2. The CDR3 loop spans 17 amino acids. The V segment lost 0 bases and the J segment 2 bases; nucleotides outside the gene matches: 5. Germline lookup yields CDR1 SGHNT and CDR2 YYREEE (reference sequence). The CDR3 is CASSLGTSGSIPYEQYF. The DNA for the CDR3 is TGTGCCAGCAGCTTGGGGACTAGCGGGAGTATCCCCTACGAGCAGTACTTC. The full variable domain, rest sourced from reference TRBV5-4 and TRBJ2-7, is ETGVTQSPTHLIKTRGQQVTLRCSSQSGHNTVSWYQQALGQGPQFIFQYYREEENGRGNFPPRFSGLQFPNYSSELNVNALELDDSALYLCASSLGTSGSIPYEQYFGPGTRLTVT.

The chain is built from TRBV4-3 and TRBJ2-7; TRBD2 aligns across 9 bases. The ends lost 2 bases at V and 2 bases at J; junction bases unmatched: 4. Germline-derived CDR1 and CDR2 are LGHNA and YSLEER. The CDR3 loop spans 15 amino acids. As DNA, the CDR3 is TGCGCCAGCAGCCAAACTCGACTAGCGGCCTACGAGCAGTACTTC. It yields the protein CASSQTRLAAYEQYF.

This rearrangement joins TRBV5-1 to TRBJ1-1; perhaps TRBD1 as D (5 bases). Between the trimmed V and J ends, which lost 6 bases and 0 bases, there was a span of 12 bases. This CDR3 has 14 amino acids. From germline, CDR1 is SGHRS and CDR2 YFSETQ. The CDR3 region is CASNGDSLNTEAFF. Here the CDR3 DNA reads TGCGCCAGCAATGGCGACAGCCTGAACACTGAAGCTTTCTTT.